Listed below are T cell receptor beta chains from one sample, sequenced in a study of shared clonotypes between healthy human individuals. Assay used: immunoSEQ multiplex PCR; TCRdb lists only in-frame clones, some missing. The table records some 1.5 million clones, around 97% of them present only once. The sample taken for sequencing was naive CD4+ T cells sorted from blood. These TCRs come from a man aged 25 to 40 in good health. Each CDR3 is given with its conserved first and last residue.

v_call cdr3_aa
TRBV5-1 CASSLEGTGNQPQHF
TRBV20-1 CSAHRGYGYTF
TRBV9 CASSANETQRETQYF
TRBV5-3 CARSPTVPIWEFF
TRBV6-5 CASSYGASGSTDTQYF
TRBV7-2 CASSSPPGQGFTGEQFF
TRBV18 CASSPPSLTASSYEQYF
TRBV7-2 CASSYTRIETQYF
TRBV11-3 CASSSGAGVSYEQYF
TRBV5-1 CASSLAGGGPSDTQYF
TRBV7-2 CASSLVYGQPQHF
TRBV7-3 CASSFSATHEQYF
TRBV5-1 CASSRTPGANTGELFF
TRBV6-1 CASSELGTVSYEQYF
TRBV4-3 CASSQPTGEGLMAGELFF
TRBV5-1 CASSLGTSGFQETQYF
TRBV19 CASSTRGPGGQQETQYF
TRBV5-4 CASSPPRGATGELFF
TRBV9 CASSVDIASYEQYF
TRBV5-1 CASSSGTGEDSNQPQHF
TRBV6-5 CASSSSYSNQPQHF
TRBV11-2 CASSPRRETQYF
TRBV7-9 CASSLGEASNEQFF
TRBV28 CASSLRVYGYTF
TRBV11-2 CASSYRDSTYEQYF
TRBV27 CASSLLSLEGAHNEQFF